This entry is about one T cell receptor beta chain. This sample was taken from a study of control samples from healthy donors and cancer patients. This CDR3 has 15 amino acids. Germline CDR1 reads ENHRY; CDR2 reads SYGVKD. Trimming removed 11 bases from V and 4 bases from J, with 21 bases in between. Sequencing was performed with immunoSEQ multiplex PCR; in TCRdb, only in-frame clones are kept and a portion is missing. The sample yields 74,000 or so clones, approximately 90% seen once. The origin of this receptor is a man between 50 and 59 years old in good health. The sequencing sample was made of blood. J is TRBJ1-5 and V is TRBV10-3, with D perhaps matching TRBD1 (5 bases). The CDR3 sequence: CAPQSKGRWNQPQHF. The CDR3, as DNA: TGTGCCCCCCAGAGTAAGGGGAGATGGAATCAGCCCCAGCATTTT.